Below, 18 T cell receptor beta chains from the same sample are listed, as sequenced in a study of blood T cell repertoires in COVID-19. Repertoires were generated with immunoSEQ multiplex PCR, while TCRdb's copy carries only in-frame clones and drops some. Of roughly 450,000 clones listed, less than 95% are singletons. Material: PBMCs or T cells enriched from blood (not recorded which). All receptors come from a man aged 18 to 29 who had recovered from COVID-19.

The CDR3 region is CASRVGQGEAFF. The CDR3 DNA is TGTGCCAGCAGGGTCGGACAGGGGGAAGCTTTCTTT. V gene TRBV2 combines with J gene TRBJ1-1; 9 bases agree with TRBD1. V shed 6 bases and J 8 bases; nucleotides not matched to a gene: 4. The CDR3 runs 12 residues. Germline V gives CDR1 SNHLY, CDR2 FYNNEI. Filled out from reference TRBV2 and TRBJ1-1, the complete variable domain reads EPEVTQTPSHQVTQMGQEVILRCVPISNHLYFYWYRQILGQKVEFLVSFYNNEISEKSEIFDDQFSVERPDGSNFTLKIRSTKLEDSAMYFCASRVGQGEAFFGQGTRLTVV.

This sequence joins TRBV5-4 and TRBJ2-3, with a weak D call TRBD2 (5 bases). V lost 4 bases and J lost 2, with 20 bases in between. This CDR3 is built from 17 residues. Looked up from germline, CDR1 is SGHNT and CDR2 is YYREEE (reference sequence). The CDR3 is CASSRGLTPKPTDTQYF. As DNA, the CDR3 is TGTGCCAGCAGCCGAGGACTCACCCCTAAACCCACAGATACGCAGTATTTT.

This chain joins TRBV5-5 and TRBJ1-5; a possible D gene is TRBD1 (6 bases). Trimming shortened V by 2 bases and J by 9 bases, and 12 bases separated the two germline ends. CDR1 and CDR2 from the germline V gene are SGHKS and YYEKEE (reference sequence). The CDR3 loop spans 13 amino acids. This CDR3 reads CASSLQGSGPQHF. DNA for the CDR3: TGTGCCAGCAGCTTACAGGGTTCGGGGCCCCAGCATTTT.

The CDR3 bases are TGTGCCAGCAGTTCTTCACAGGGGACCAATCAGCCCCAGCATTTT. Translated, it gives CASSSSQGTNQPQHF. The chain is built from TRBV28 and TRBJ1-5; TRBD1 aligns across 7 bases. Trimming at V came to 4 bases and at J to 3 bases, leaving 6 bases not matched to a gene. CDR1 and CDR2 from the germline V gene are MDHEN and SYDVKM. The CDR3 sequence is 15 residues long.

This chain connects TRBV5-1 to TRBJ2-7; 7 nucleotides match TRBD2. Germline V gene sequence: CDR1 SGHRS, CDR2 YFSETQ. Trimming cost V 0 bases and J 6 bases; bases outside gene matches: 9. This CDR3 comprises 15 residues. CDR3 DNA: TGCGCCAGCAGCTTGGCGGGAGGCGTGGTTCTCGAGCAGTACTTC. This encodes CASSLAGGVVLEQYF.

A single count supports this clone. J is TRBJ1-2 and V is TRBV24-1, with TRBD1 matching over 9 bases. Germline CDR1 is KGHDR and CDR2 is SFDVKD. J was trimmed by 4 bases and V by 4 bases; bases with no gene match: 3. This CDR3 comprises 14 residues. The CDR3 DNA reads TGTGCCACCAGTGAGCCGACAGGGGGCTATGGCTACACCTTC. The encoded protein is CATSEPTGGYGYTF.

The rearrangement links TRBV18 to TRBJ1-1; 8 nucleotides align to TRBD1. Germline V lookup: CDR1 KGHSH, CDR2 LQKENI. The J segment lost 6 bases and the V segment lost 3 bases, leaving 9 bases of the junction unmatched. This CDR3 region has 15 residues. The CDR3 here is CASSPNPSGGAEAFF. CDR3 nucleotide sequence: TGTGCCAGCTCACCGAATCCATCAGGGGGCGCTGAAGCTTTCTTT.

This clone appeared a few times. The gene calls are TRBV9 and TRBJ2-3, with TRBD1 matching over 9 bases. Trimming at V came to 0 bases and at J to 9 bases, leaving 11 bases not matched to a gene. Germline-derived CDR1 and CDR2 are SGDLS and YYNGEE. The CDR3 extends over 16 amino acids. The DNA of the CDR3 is TGTGCCAGCAGCGTAGGGGACAGGGTTGGAATTTCGACGCAGTATTTT. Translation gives CASSVGDRVGISTQYF.

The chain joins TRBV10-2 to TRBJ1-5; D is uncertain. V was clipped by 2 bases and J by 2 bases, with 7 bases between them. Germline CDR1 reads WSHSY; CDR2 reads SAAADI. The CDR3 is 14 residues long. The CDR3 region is CASSEAAGNQPQHF. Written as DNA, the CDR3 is TGCGCCAGCAGTGAGGCGGCAGGCAATCAGCCCCAGCATTTT.

Here the CDR3 reads CASGAVAGGNTGELFF. As DNA, the CDR3 is TGTGCCAGCGGGGCGGTAGCGGGAGGCAACACCGGGGAGCTGTTTTTT. The chain is built from TRBV2 and TRBJ2-2, with 10 bases lining up with TRBD2. From germline, CDR1 is SNHLY and CDR2 FYNNEI. This CDR3 spans 16 amino acids. The junction had 8 bases not matched to a gene; V was cut back by 8 bases and J by 2 bases.

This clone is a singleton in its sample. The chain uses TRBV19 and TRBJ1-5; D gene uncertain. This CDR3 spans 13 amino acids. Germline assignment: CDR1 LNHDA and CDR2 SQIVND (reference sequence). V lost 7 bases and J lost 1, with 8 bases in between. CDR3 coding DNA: TGTGCCAGTACACAGATGAGCAATCAGCCCCAGCATTTT. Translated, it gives CASTQMSNQPQHF.

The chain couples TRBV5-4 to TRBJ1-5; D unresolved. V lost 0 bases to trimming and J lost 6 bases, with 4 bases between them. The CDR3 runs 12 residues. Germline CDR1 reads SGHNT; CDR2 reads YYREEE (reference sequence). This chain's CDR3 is CASSLAGQPQHF. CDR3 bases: TGTGCCAGCAGCTTGGCGGGTCAGCCCCAGCATTTT.

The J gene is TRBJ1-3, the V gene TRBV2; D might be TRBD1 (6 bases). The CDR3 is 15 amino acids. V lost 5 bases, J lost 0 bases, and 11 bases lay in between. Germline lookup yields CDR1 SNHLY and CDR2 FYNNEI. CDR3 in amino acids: CASSRDNPSGNTIYF. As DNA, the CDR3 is TGTGCCAGCAGTAGGGACAACCCCTCTGGAAACACCATATATTTT.

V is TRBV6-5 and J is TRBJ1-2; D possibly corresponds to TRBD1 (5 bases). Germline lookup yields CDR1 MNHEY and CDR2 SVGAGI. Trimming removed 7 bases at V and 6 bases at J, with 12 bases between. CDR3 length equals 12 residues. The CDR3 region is CASMGGRNGYTF. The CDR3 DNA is TGTGCCAGCATGGGGGGGAGAAATGGCTACACCTTC.

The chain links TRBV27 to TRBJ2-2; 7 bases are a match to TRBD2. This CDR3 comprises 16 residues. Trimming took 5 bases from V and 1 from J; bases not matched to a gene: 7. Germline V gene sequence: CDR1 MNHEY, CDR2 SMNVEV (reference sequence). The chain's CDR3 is CASSKTGTMNTGELFF. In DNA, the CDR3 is TGTGCCAGCAGTAAAACCGGGACTATGAACACCGGGGAGCTGTTTTTT.

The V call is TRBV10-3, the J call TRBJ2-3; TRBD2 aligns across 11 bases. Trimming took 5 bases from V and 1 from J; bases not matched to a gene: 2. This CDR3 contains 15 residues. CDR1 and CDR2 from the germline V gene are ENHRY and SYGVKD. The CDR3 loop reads CAISPTSGGTDTQYF. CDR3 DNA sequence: TGTGCCATCAGTCCGACTAGCGGGGGCACAGATACGCAGTATTTT.

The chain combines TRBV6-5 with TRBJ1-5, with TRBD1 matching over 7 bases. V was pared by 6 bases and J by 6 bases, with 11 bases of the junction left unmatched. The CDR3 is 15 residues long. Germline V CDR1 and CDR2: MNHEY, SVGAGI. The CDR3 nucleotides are TGTGCCAGCAGAGTCGGACAGGCGTTACTTCAGCCCCAGCATTTT. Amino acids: CASRVGQALLQPQHF.

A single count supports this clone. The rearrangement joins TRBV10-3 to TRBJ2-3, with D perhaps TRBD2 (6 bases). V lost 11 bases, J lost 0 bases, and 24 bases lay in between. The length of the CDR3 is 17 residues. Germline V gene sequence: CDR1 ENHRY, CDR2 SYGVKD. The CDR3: CASSGGQAGSSTDTQYF. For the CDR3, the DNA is TGTGCCTCCTCCGGTGGTCAGGCGGGATCTAGCACAGATACGCAGTATTTT.